Described below is a single TCR beta chain sequence and its context. How the authors handled the data: It was from reference gene primer amplification that nucleated cell counts were estimated. The data were produced by immunoSEQ multiplex PCR, yet TCRdb's version contains in-frame clones alone and is incomplete. D and trimming were read from the DNA, whereas the V and J calls and clone size are those reported in that table. The repertoire has under 200,000 clones, approximately 85% of them found once; the top ten carry approximately 1.3%. The sample comes from a study of blood T cell repertoires in COVID-19. As for the study in general: COVID-19 samples from acute and convalescent phases originated in the United States, Italy and Spain. Sources were T cells, B-cell-depleted T cells, or PBMCs; the material itself was cDNA or gDNA.

The CDR3 spans 18 residues. The TCR sequence derives from a man aged 55 to 70 who had recovered from COVID-19. Material for sequencing was peripheral blood. The V and J genes are TRBV1 and TRBJ2-1; the table's D call of TRBD1 was not tested on the DNA. TRBV1 is termed a pseudogene. The CDR3 bases are TGCACCAGCAGCCAAGCTAATCCGGGACAGGGGGACTACAATGAGCAGTTCTTC. Its translation: CTSSQANPGQGDYNEQFF.